This is a list of T cell receptor beta chains from one sample in a study of beta chain features in type 1 diabetes. Clones were sequenced by immunoSEQ multiplex PCR, and TCRdb holds only the in-frame ones, with some missing. The sample contains nearly 250,000 clones, about 63% of which appear only once. The specimen sequenced was naive CD4+ T cells from blood. The receptors come from a man between 25 and 39 years old in good health. CDR3s include the opening cysteine and the closing phenylalanine or tryptophan. D genes are given only for firm matches. Clone size is not always given. Where it is, it says once, few, many or a class for expanded clones.

D,J,size,V,length,CDR3,DNA
.,TRBJ2-7,.,TRBV6-5,16,CASSSNTGTSSYEQYF,TGTGCCAGCAGTTCCAACACAGGGACGAGCTCCTACGAGCAGTACTTC
.,TRBJ2-5,once,TRBV29-1,13,CSVEKDRRETQYF,TGCAGCGTTGAAAAGGACCGGAGAGAGACCCAGTACTTC
.,TRBJ2-1,once,TRBV28,16,CASSSDHKWENNEQFF,TGTGCCAGCAGTTCGGACCACAAGTGGGAGAACAATGAGCAGTTCTTC
.,TRBJ2-1,.,TRBV30,17,CAWSVSPPGRTDNEQFF,TGTGCCTGGAGTGTCAGTCCCCCGGGACGGACAGACAATGAGCAGTTCTTC
.,TRBJ2-1,once,TRBV4-2,14,CASRQTGTQREQFF,TGTGCCAGCAGACAGACTGGGACTCAGCGTGAGCAGTTCTTC
.,TRBJ2-4,.,TRBV27,13,CASSLSHRNIQYF,TGTGCCAGCAGTTTATCGCACAGAAACATTCAGTACTTC
.,TRBJ2-7,.,TRBV6-5,14,CASSYSAGRGEQYF,TGTGCCAGCAGTTACTCTGCAGGGCGAGGCGAGCAGTACTTC
TRBD1,TRBJ2-3,once,TRBV7-2,16,CASSSWTGNRVDTQYF,TGTGCCAGCAGCTCATGGACAGGGAACCGTGTGGATACGCAGTATTTT
.,TRBJ1-5,.,TRBV25-1,14,CASSEYRAGQPQHF,TGTGCCAGCAGTGAATATAGGGCTGGCCAGCCCCAGCATTTT
TRBD1,TRBJ2-1,.,TRBV29-1,14,CSVDAWDSVNEQFF,TGCAGCGTGGATGCTTGGGACAGTGTTAATGAGCAGTTCTTC
TRBD2,TRBJ2-7,.,TRBV2,15,CASRMVGGSSYEQYF,TGTGCCAGCAGAATGGTCGGGGGGAGCTCCTACGAGCAGTACTTC
.,TRBJ1-1,.,TRBV29-1,13,CSAKTGLNTEAFF,TGCAGCGCAAAGACAGGCCTGAACACTGAAGCTTTCTTT
.,TRBJ2-4,.,TRBV14,12,CASSRGLNIQYF,TGTGCCAGCAGCCGCGGGTTGAACATTCAGTACTTC
.,TRBJ2-7,few,TRBV7-9,13,CASSLAGSNEQYF,TGTGCCAGCAGCTTAGCAGGGTCTAACGAGCAGTACTTC